Reported below is one T cell receptor beta chain. The antigen it recognizes is unknown. No much larger clonotype is one base removed from it; base qualities were not supplied. TCRbeta CDR3 regions were amplified from genomic DNA using the immunoSEQ Assay, a bias-controlled multiplex PCR. As for how the authors treated the data: The number of nucleated cells in each sample was estimated from the amplification of reference gene primers within the assay. To quantify the absolute abundance of each unique TCRbeta CDR3 rearrangement, sequence reads were collapsed and filtered. For each sample, productive Simpson clonality was calculated as the square root of Simpson's diversity index over productive rearrangements. The immuneACCESS repertoire file appears here via TCRdb, limited to in-frame rearrangements. These files lack a portion of the clones; in checked studies, under half of the deficit traces to unresolved V genes, and the cause of the others is not known. The DNA gave D and trimming, while V, J and clone size come from that table. The sample table holds 150,000 or so clones, of which around three quarters were seen once. The ten largest account for 1.5% to 2% of the sample.

The sample originates from a study of blood T cell repertoires in COVID-19 (dated by TCRdb to 2020 to 2021). Notes on the research overall: The collaborator samples originated in the United States, Italy and Spain and spanned the acute and convalescent phases of COVID-19. The samples were drawn from the first 160 participants of the ongoing ImmuneRACE study and from over 950 subjects provided by 6 global collaborators. Where available, HLA class I and class II types were taken from metadata supplied by the sample provider and were not determined by assay-based typing. The sample metadata nearly always contained a de-identified subject ID, COVID-19 status, age in years and sex. The prospective study material was composed of cDNA or gDNA derived from T cells, B-cell-depleted T cells, or PBMCs. The repertoires were released in a freely available public database meant as a resource for research on the immune response to SARS-CoV-2. Deeply sampled blood TCRbeta repertoires from subjects exposed to, actively infected with, or recovered from COVID-19 were included in the dataset. The paper's findings and limits, for the study overall: How much clinical and demographic metadata was included differed by source and by participant, and the metadata was provided uncurated.

Collaborating institutions collected whole blood in K2EDTA tubes following their own protocols. Collaborator samples were shipped for TCRbeta analysis as frozen whole blood, isolated PBMCs, or DNA extracted from either sample type. Taken from the germline V gene, the CDR1 and CDR2 loops are SQVTM and ANQGSEA. Trimming takes 3 bases from V and 2 bases from J, and the germline ends sit 10 bases apart. The CDR3 numbers 13 residues from cysteine through phenylalanine. The DNA shown is the 39-base CDR3, in frame from base 1. The chain employs TRBV29-1 and TRBJ1-2, with the D gene not confidently named. This receptor was taken from a man older than 75 with acute or convalescent COVID-19. Input material: peripheral blood. The CDR3 protein: CSVDPLQNYGYTF. The sequenced DNA: TGCAGCGTTGATCCCTTACAGAACTATGGCTACACCTTC.